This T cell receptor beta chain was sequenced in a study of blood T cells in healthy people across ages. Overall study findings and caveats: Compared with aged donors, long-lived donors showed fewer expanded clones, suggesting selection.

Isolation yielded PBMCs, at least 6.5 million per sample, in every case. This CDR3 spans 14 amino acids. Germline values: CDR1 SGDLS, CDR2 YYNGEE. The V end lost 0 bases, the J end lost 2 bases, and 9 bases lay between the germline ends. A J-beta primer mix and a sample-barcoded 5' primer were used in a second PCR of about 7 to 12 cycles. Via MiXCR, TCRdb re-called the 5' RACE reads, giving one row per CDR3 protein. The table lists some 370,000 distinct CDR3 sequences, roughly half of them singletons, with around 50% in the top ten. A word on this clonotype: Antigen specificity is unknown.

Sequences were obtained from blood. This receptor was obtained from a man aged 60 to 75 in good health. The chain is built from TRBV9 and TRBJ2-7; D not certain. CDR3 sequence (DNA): TGTGCCAGCAGCGTAGAAGGGCTACCCTACGAGCAGTACTTC. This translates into CASSVEGLPYEQYF.